This T cell receptor (beta chain) was observed in a study of cytomegalovirus exposure and HLA in healthy donors. Whole-study results and caveats: The authors confirmed in vitro that a few CMV-associated chains were specific for CMV antigens. Exclusion applied to some V segments, including TRBV6-2 and TRBV6-3, as they were indistinguishable. Using the classifier, cytomegalovirus status was reportedly diagnosed with high specificity and sensitivity. The investigators catalogued 164 TCR beta chains as cytomegalovirus-associated.

The PCR made use of 60 Vbeta and 13 Jbeta primers. The method was immunoSEQ multiplex PCR; TCRdb's version includes in-frame clones alone and lacks a portion of them. This sample has more than 85,000 clones, with approximately 84% found just once. Note on this clone: As yet, its antigen is unknown.

This CDR3 spans 14 amino acids. V lost 6 bases to trimming and J lost 6 bases, with 15 bases between them. Germline values: CDR1 LNHDA, CDR2 SQIVND (reference sequence). The chain recombines TRBV19 with TRBJ2-1; perhaps TRBD2 as D (6 bases). Sequenced: PBMCs. This receptor was obtained from a male donor in good health and CMV-seronegative. This CDR3 is CASSLSSEFNEQFF. The CDR3 DNA sequence: TGTGCCAGTAGCCTTTCTAGCGAATTCAATGAGCAGTTCTTC.